This TCR beta chain came from a study of blood T cell repertoires in COVID-19. The germline V gene encodes CDR1 SQVTM and CDR2 ANQGSEA. The junction had 10 bases not matched to a gene; V was cut back by 0 bases and J by 3 bases. This CDR3 is built from 17 residues. Assay: immunoSEQ multiplex PCR; the TCRdb copy retains only in-frame clones and omits some. The sample carries over 200,000 clones, around nine tenths recorded once. The clonotype was recovered from a man aged 35 to 55 who had recovered from COVID-19. The sample was PBMCs or T cells enriched from blood (not recorded which). This sequence joins TRBV29-1 and TRBJ1-2; TRBD1 matches 10 bases. DNA for the CDR3: TGCAGCGTTGAAGAAAGTGGGGGACAGGGGTCATACTATGGCTACACCTTC. This codes for CSVEESGGQGSYYGYTF.